This TCR beta chain was retrieved from a study of CD8 T cells in Susac syndrome (dated by TCRdb to between 2017 and 2020). For the wider study: Whether CD8+ T cell activation and differentiation in Susac syndrome was antigen driven was tested using repertoire sequencing. Clonality of the CD8+ T cell repertoire was compared between about a dozen healthy donors, around 14 Susac syndrome patients and some 15 multiple sclerosis patients.

High-throughput TCR beta sequencing profiled peripheral blood CD8+ and CD4+ T cells from healthy donors, Susac syndrome patients and multiple sclerosis patients. The multiple sclerosis controls were treatment-naive patients whose relapsing-remitting disease, either stable or active, fulfilled the revised McDonald criteria. Bulk CD8+ and CD4+ T cells were purified by magnetic negative isolation, whereas CD8+ TEMRA cells were enriched by FACS. Blood was collected in EDTA tubes and processed within 24 hours, with PBMCs isolated through density gradient centrifugation. PBMCs intended for TCR sequencing were cryopreserved in liquid nitrogen and thawed later in a water bath at 37 degrees C. The sorted or isolated CD4+, CD8+ and CD8+ TEMRA cells had a purity of 90% or higher. The CDR3 spans 19 residues, from the cysteine through the phenylalanine. Of all the DNA, just the CDR3 is kept, 57 bases in frame from base 1. Per the germline V gene, MDHEN is the CDR1 and SYDVKM is the CDR2. V trim: 4 bases; J trim: 8 bases; unmatched bases: 21.

General findings and caveats noted by the study authors: The number of individuals in the TCR sequencing and HLA analysis was acknowledged as relatively small.

RNA was extracted using the RNeasy kit, and roughly 0.5 to 1 ug of the RNA was reverse transcribed with random hexamers. The immunoSEQ multiplex PCR assay, which covers 54 Vbeta and 13 Jbeta segments, was used to amplify TCR beta CDR3 regions. To correct PCR amplification bias, a synthetic template baseline was used for both primer optimization and computational correction. The study's own analysis went as follows. Reads were annotated to V, D and J genes according to IMGT and were analyzed with immunoSEQ Analyzer, with only productive sequences retained. Clonality was computed as one minus Shannon entropy normalized by log2 of the number of productive unique sequences. For each patient and control, public and private clones were evaluated among the 100 most prevalent clones. Susac-specific clones were defined as absent from healthy and MS cohorts, some 1,000 published viral clones and other ImmuneACCESS disease sequences. The public sequencing data were trimmed at Q25 with fastp and processed into clonotypes with MiXCR by TCRdb, which kept only in-frame beta chains. CDR3 protein sequences are deduplicated, and each keeps its most common genes and DNA. The V and J calls shown here were made by TCRdb, not taken from the authors' results. The sample table lists some 300,000 distinct CDR3 sequences, 70% to 90% of them with a count of one. The ten largest clones take up roughly 0.21% of the sample.

Comments on this clonotype: Its target antigen remains unknown. No much larger clone exists at a distance of one base, and base qualities are not known.

The rearrangement combines TRBV28 with TRBJ2-1, and TRBD1 matches 9 of the central bases. Sequencing was done on a sample of CD8+ T cells from PBMCs. This TCR was sampled from a human donor with multiple sclerosis. This receptor has the CDR3 CASSYLEVRPGQGKDEQFF. The DNA sequence is as follows: TGTGCCAGCAGTTACCTTGAGGTGAGACCGGGACAGGGTAAGGATGAGCAGTTCTTC.